The sequence of this T cell receptor beta chain was determined in a study of lymphopenia after photon versus proton radiotherapy (dated by TCRdb to about 2019). About the full investigation: The immunological effects of photon versus proton radiation therapy were compared in patients with gastrointestinal tumors who developed high-grade lymphopenia. The cohort comprised roughly 20 patients with gastrointestinal tumors who received either photon or proton therapy and then developed lymphopenia. The study was designed to characterize how the impact on the immune system differs between the two radiation modalities. Broad study findings and their caveats: Among patients across the cohort who died, overall survival time showed an inverse correlation with a larger post-nadir drop in TCR diversity. During treatment, patients who received proton therapy stayed relatively stable, whereas patients who received photon therapy lost naive T cells and TCR diversity and gained effector/memory populations. After the lymphocyte count nadir, oligoclonal expansion, especially of CD8+ Temra cells, was observed in photon-treated repertoires, and the drop in diversity was driven by this expansion. The survival association was assessed only in patients who died, and better survival with proton therapy was presented by the authors as a possibility rather than a demonstrated result.

From the germline V gene, CDR1 is SGHTA and CDR2 is FQGTGA. V is cut by 5 bases and J by 2 bases, and the space between the germline ends is 17 bases. The CDR3 measures 16 amino acids from cysteine to phenylalanine. Only the CDR3 DNA is retained, 48 bases long and in frame from the first base. Libraries were built with the immunoSEQ multiplex PCR assay. Alongside multiparametric flow cytometry, deep sequencing of rearranged TCR beta loci was used to profile the T cell repertoires. TCRdb took this table from immuneACCESS and kept in-frame rearrangements with V and J called. Such tables lack part of the clones; where checked against another copy, unresolved V genes explain under half of the gap, and the rest is unexplained. A total of under 80,000 clones appear in this sample, 70% to 90% of them only once. The ten largest make up around 2.1% of the sample. In regard to this clone: Its antigen remains undetermined. Base-call qualities are not available, and no considerably larger clone is one nucleotide away.

Sequencing used peripheral blood, obtained from a patient treated with photon-based radiotherapy. Recombination joined TRBV7-3 with TRBJ2-3; TRBD2 is perhaps the D gene, given 7 matching bases. This clonotype was obtained from a middle-aged man with gastric cancer. The DNA sequence follows: TGTGCCAGCAGCCCCGGGTGGCGGGGGCCCACAGATACGCAGTATTTT. Its product reads: CASSPGWRGPTDTQYF.